Listed below are T cell receptor beta chains from one sample, sequenced in a study of T cell responses to AZD1222 COVID-19 vaccine. Produced via immunoSEQ multiplex PCR; TCRdb's table is partial and in-frame only. This table has approximately 130,000 clones, 93% appearing once. The source material was peripheral blood, sampled on day 0 of AZD1222 vaccination. The receptor set was obtained from an adult in good health. The CDR3 runs from the conserved cysteine through the conserved F or W. Each record gives: D gene, V gene, clone size, J gene, CDR3 DNA, CDR3 protein. D genes are given only for firm matches. Part of the rows lack a size; the others show once, few, many or a class for expanded clones.

>TRBD1|TRBV18|-|TRBJ1-1
TGTGCCAGCTCACCCCAACAGGGGAAAGGGGAAGCTTTCTTT
CASSPQQGKGEAFF
>-|TRBV14|-|TRBJ1-2
TGTGCCAGCAGCCAAGCCCGAGGGAGGGGAGCAGGCTACACCTTC
CASSQARGRGAGYTF
>TRBD1|TRBV2|-|TRBJ1-6
TGTGCCAGCAGTTCATTGACAGGGATGAATTCACCCCTCCACTTT
CASSSLTGMNSPLHF
>TRBD1|TRBV4-2|-|TRBJ1-2
TGTGCCAGCAGCCAAACAGGGGGCGGTAACTATGGCTACACCTTC
CASSQTGGGNYGYTF
>-|TRBV5-8|-|TRBJ1-1
TGTGCCAGCAGTCGATTGTGGGCAGAACCCATCAACACTGAAGCTTTCTTT
CASSRLWAEPINTEAFF
>-|TRBV6-6|-|TRBJ1-2
TGTGCCAGCAGTCACGGGGACTCCTTTCCCATAAGTGGCTACACCTTC
CASSHGDSFPISGYTF
>-|TRBV28|-|TRBJ2-1
TGTGCCAGCAGTTTAATGGGGTTAGGGCAGTTCTTC
CASSLMGLGQFF
>TRBD2|TRBV19|-|TRBJ2-1
TGTGCCAGTAGCGGGTTAAGGTGGCGGGGGGTCTCCTACAATGAGCAGTTCTTC
CASSGLRWRGVSYNEQFF
>TRBD1|TRBV7-9|-|TRBJ1-2
TGTGCCAGCAGCCGGACAGGGGTAAATGGCTACACCTTC
CASSRTGVNGYTF
>TRBD1|TRBV5-6|-|TRBJ1-2
TGTGCCAGCAGCAACAACCAGGGGGGCGGCACCGGCTACACCTTC
CASSNNQGGGTGYTF
>TRBD1|TRBV5-1|once|TRBJ1-2
TGCGCCAGCAGCTTGTTACAGGGGGGCGGCTACACCTTC
CASSLLQGGGYTF
>TRBD1|TRBV7-3|-|TRBJ1-5
TGTGCCAGCAGCTTGCTTACAGGGGGCTTAGACCAGCCCCAGCATTTT
CASSLLTGGLDQPQHF
>TRBD2|TRBV5-1|once|TRBJ2-1
TGCGCCAGCAGCTTAGGACTAGCGGGGTGGGATGAGCAGTTCTTC
CASSLGLAGWDEQFF
>-|TRBV27|-|TRBJ1-5
TGTGCCAGCAGGCTACACGGACAGAGCTATAGCAATCAGCCCCAGCATTTT
CASRLHGQSYSNQPQHF
>TRBD2|TRBV15|-|TRBJ2-3
TGTGCCACCAGCAGAGATCCCCTAGCGGGGACGGATACGCAGTATTTT
CATSRDPLAGTDTQYF
>-|TRBV9|-|TRBJ1-4
TGTGCCAGCAGCGTAGGTCCCCAGGGGGAAAAACTGTTTTTT
CASSVGPQGEKLFF
>-|TRBV13|-|TRBJ1-2
TGTGCCAGCAGCCCCCCGGTTGGAGGGATGGTCTATGGCTACACCTTC
CASSPPVGGMVYGYTF
>-|TRBV7-3|-|TRBJ2-1
TGTGCCAGCAGTCCCGCGGGGGCTTTGACTGAGCAGTTCTTC
CASSPAGALTEQFF
>TRBD2|TRBV10-3|-|TRBJ2-7
TGTGCCATCAGTGGGGAGCGGGGGGCCTACGAGCAGTACTTC
CAISGERGAYEQYF
>-|TRBV5-1|-|TRBJ2-7
TGCGCCAGCAGCCAGGACATCAAGCAGTACTTC
CASSQDIKQYF
>-|TRBV7-9|-|TRBJ1-1
TGTGCCAGCAGCTTAGTACCCGCTGAAGCTTTCTTT
CASSLVPAEAFF
>-|TRBV2|-|TRBJ2-2
TGTGCCAGCAGCGGGGCAGCGAACACCGGGGAGCTGTTTTTT
CASSGAANTGELFF
>-|TRBV6-6|-|TRBJ2-2
TGTGCCAGCAGTCCCCAAACCCCTAGGTCCGGAGCGAACACCGGGGAGCTGTTTTTT
CASSPQTPRSGANTGELFF
>-|TRBV18|-|TRBJ2-1
TGTGCCAGCTCAGTACACCTATACAATGAGCAGTTCTTC
CASSVHLYNEQFF
>TRBD1|TRBV5-5|-|TRBJ2-7
TGTGCCAGCAGCTTAGCGACAGGGACCTACGAGCAGTACTTC
CASSLATGTYEQYF
>-|TRBV12-3/TRBV12-4|-|TRBJ1-2
TGTGCCAGCAGTTTGACAGGACGCCGCGGCTACACCTTC
CASSLTGRRGYTF
>TRBD1|TRBV7-2|-|TRBJ1-3
TGTGCCAGCAGCTTAGTGGGGACAGCCGGAAACACCATATATTTT
CASSLVGTAGNTIYF
>TRBD1|TRBV5-6|-|TRBJ2-7
TGTGCCAGCAGCGGGACAGGGGCCCCCTGGGAGCAGTACTTC
CASSGTGAPWEQYF
>-|TRBV3-1/TRBV3-2|-|TRBJ1-1
TGTGCCAGCAGCCAATCCGGCCGATTTACTGAAGCTTTCTTT
CASSQSGRFTEAFF
>-|TRBV28|-|TRBJ1-2
TGTGCCAGCACCAAACAGGCGGTCTATGGCTACACCTTC
CASTKQAVYGYTF
>-|TRBV7-2|-|TRBJ2-1
TGTGCCAGCAACCCTCGCGGCAGCGTCGCAAGTGAGCAGTTCTTC
CASNPRGSVASEQFF
>TRBD2|TRBV15|-|TRBJ2-1
TGTGCCACCACTACGACTAGCGGGGGGGCCGGTCGAAATGAGCAGTTCTTC
CATTTTSGGAGRNEQFF
>-|TRBV11-2|-|TRBJ2-7
TGTGCCAGCAGCTTGAGGGGGGGCTACGAGCAGTACTTC
CASSLRGGYEQYF
>TRBD1|TRBV5-1|-|TRBJ2-5
TGCGCCAGCAGCTTAGCCGGGACAGGGGGGGAGACCCAGTACTTC
CASSLAGTGGETQYF